This T cell receptor beta chain was sequenced for a study of T-cell reconstitution after alpha-beta-depleted transplantation in children. Findings and limits, study-wide: Some patients owed their high day-60 TCRbeta diversity to surviving recipient T cells and thymic progenitors. Once a year had passed after transplant, T-cell counts and diversity came mostly from newly produced T cells. Reportedly, alpha-beta T cells present about two months post-transplant originated from several hundred expanded clones of graft origin.

Unique molecular identifiers were incorporated into the prepared TCRbeta library. TCRdb fed the PCR reads into MiXCR, producing one record per CDR3 protein. The table includes 140,000 to 150,000 distinct CDR3 sequences, 7.5% to 9% detected once. CDR1 and CDR2 (germline): SGHRS, YFSETQ. This CDR3 has 14 amino acids. The V end lost 1 base, the J end lost 4 bases, and 11 bases lay between the germline ends. A note on this clonotype: The antigen is undetermined.

The source is a female patient aged 2-15 years who had a stem cell transplant for congenital amegakaryocytic thrombocytopenia, so the T cells may come from the graft donor. The genes are TRBV5-1 and TRBJ1-1; D is unclear. Sequenced material: PBMCs, mostly from graft donor cells, taken 180 days after TCRalphabeta/CD19-depleted stem cell transplant. Here the CDR3 reads CASSLPGVSTEAFF. The DNA of the CDR3 is TGCGCCAGCAGCTTGCCCGGGGTCAGCACTGAAGCTTTCTTT.